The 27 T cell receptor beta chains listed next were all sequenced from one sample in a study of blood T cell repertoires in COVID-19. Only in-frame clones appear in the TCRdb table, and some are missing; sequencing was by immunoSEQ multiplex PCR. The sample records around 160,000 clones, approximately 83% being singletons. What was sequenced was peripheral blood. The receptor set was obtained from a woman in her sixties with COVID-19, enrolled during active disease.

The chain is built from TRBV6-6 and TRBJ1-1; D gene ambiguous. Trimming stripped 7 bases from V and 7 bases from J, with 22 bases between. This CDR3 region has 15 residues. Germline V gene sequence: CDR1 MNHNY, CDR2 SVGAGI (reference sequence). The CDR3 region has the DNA TGTGCCAGCACTTATCCCCTCGGAGCTACGGGTGAAGCTTTCTTT. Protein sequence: CASTYPLGATGEAFF.

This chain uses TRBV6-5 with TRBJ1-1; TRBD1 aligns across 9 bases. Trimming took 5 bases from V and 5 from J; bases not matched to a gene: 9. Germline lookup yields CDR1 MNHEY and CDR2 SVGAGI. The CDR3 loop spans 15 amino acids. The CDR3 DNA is TGTGCCAGCAGTAGCGAGGACAGGGGAAAAACTGAAGCTTTCTTT. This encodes CASSSEDRGKTEAFF.

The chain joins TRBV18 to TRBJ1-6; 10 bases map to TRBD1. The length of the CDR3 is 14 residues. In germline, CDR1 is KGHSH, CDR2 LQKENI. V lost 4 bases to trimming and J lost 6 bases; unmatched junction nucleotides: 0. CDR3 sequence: CASSRTGGNSPLHF. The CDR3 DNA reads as TGTGCCAGCTCACGGACAGGGGGTAATTCACCCCTCCACTTT.

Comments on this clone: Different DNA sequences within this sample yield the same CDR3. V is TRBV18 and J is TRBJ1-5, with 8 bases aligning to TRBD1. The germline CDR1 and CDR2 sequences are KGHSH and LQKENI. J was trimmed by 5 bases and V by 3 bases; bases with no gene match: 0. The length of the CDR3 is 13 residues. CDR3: CASSPTGDQPQHF. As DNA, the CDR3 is TGTGCCAGCTCACCGACAGGGGATCAGCCCCAGCATTTT. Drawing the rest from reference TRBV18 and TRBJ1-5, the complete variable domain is NAGVMQNPRHLVRRRGQEARLRCSPMKGHSHVYWYRQLPEEGLKFMVYLQKENIIDESGMPKERFSAEFPKEGPSILRIQQVVRGDSAAYFCASSPTGDQPQHFGDGTRLSIL.

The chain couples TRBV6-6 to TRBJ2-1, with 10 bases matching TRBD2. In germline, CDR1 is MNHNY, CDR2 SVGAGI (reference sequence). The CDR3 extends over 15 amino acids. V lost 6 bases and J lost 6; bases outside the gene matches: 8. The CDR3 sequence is CASSPSGGAGNEQFF. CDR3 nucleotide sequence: TGTGCCAGCAGCCCCAGCGGGGGGGCCGGCAATGAGCAGTTCTTC.

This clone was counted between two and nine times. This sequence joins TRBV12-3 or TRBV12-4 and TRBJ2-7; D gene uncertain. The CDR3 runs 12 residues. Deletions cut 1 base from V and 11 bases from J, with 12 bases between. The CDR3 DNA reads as TGTGCCAGCAGTTTAGGGAGATGGTATAAGTACTTC. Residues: CASSLGRWYKYF.

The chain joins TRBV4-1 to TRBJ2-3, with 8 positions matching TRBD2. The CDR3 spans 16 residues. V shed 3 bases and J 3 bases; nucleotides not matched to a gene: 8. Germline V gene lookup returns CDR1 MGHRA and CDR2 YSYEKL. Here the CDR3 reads CASSQAPGGGTDTQYF. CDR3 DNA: TGCGCCAGCAGCCAGGCACCTGGCGGGGGGACAGATACGCAGTATTTT.

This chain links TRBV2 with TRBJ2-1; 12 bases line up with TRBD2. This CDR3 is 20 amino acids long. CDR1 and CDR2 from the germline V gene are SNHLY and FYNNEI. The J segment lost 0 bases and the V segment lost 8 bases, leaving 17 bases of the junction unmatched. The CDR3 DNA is TGTGCCAGCCTCGGACAACCGGGACTAGCGGGTCTCAGCTCCTACAATGAGCAGTTCTTC. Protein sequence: CASLGQPGLAGLSSYNEQFF.

The CDR3 DNA reads TGTGCCAGCAGAACACCCCACGGCGGACAGGGTGTAGACACCATATATTTT. Amino acids: CASRTPHGGQGVDTIYF. The chain links TRBV28 to TRBJ1-3, with 8 bases that match TRBD1. There are 17 residues in the CDR3. The germline gives CDR1 MDHEN, CDR2 SYDVKM. Losses at the gene ends were 6 bases for V and 8 bases for J; bases not matched to a gene: 18.

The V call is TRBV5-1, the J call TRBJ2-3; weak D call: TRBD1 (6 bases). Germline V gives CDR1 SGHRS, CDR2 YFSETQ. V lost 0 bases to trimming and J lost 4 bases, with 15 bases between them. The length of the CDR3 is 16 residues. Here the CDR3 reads CASSLGSWGLADTQYF. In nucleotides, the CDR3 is TGCGCCAGCAGCTTGGGTTCGTGGGGGCTCGCAGATACGCAGTATTTT.

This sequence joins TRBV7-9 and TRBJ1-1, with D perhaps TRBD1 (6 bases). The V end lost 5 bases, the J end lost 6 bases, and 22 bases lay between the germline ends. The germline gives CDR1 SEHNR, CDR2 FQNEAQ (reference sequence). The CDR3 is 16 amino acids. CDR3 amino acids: CASSPSSAGARAEAFF. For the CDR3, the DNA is TGTGCCAGCAGCCCTAGCTCGGCAGGGGCAAGGGCTGAAGCTTTCTTT.

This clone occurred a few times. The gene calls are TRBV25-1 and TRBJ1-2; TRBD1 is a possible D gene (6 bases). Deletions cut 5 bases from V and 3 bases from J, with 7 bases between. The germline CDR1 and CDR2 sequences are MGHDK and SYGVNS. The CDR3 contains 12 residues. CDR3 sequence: CASSRTDYGYTF. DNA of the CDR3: TGTGCCAGCAGTAGGACAGACTATGGCTACACCTTC.

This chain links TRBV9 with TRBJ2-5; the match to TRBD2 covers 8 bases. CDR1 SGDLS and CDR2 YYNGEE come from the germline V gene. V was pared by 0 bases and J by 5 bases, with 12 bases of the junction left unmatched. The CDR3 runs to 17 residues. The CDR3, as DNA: TGTGCCAGCAGCGTAGGAGCTCAGCGGGGGCTCGCCGAGACCCAGTACTTC. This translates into CASSVGAQRGLAETQYF.

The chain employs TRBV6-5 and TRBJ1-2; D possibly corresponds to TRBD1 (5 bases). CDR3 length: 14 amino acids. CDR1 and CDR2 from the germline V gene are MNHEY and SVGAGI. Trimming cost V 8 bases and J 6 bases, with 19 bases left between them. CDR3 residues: CASSVAGPRDGYTF. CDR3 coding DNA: TGTGCCAGCTCGGTGGCGGGGCCTAGGGATGGCTACACCTTC.

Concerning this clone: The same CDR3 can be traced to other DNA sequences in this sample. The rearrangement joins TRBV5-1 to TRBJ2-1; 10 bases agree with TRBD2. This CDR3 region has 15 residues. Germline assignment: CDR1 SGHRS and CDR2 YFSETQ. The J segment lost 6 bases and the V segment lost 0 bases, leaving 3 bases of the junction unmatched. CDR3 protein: CASSLGLAGTNEQFF. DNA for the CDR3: TGCGCCAGCAGCTTGGGACTAGCGGGCACCAATGAGCAGTTCTTC.

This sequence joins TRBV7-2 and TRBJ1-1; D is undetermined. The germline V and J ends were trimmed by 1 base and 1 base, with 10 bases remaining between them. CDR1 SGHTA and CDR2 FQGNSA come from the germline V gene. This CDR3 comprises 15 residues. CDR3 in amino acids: CASSLESSRNTEAFF. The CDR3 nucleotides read TGTGCCAGCAGCTTAGAATCCTCCAGGAACACTGAAGCTTTCTTT.

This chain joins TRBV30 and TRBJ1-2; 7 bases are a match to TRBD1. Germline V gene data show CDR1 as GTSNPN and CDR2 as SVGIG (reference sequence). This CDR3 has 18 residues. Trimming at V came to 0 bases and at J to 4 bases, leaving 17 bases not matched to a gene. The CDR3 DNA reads TGTGCCTGGAGTGTTAAGGATCGGAGGGGGCCACTTACCTATGGCTACACCTTC. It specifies CAWSVKDRRGPLTYGYTF.

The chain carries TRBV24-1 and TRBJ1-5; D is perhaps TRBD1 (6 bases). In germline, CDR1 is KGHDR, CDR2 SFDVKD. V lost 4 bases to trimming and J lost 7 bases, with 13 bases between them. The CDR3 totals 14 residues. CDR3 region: CATSDQQGRQPQHF. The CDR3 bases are TGTGCCACCAGTGACCAACAGGGACGGCAGCCCCAGCATTTT.

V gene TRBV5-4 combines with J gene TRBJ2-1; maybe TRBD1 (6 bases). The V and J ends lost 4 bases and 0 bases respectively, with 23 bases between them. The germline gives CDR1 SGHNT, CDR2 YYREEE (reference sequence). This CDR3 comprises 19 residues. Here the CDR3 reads CASSTRGPGTQSSYNEQFF. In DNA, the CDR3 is TGTGCCAGCAGCACCAGGGGTCCTGGCACTCAGAGCTCCTACAATGAGCAGTTCTTC.

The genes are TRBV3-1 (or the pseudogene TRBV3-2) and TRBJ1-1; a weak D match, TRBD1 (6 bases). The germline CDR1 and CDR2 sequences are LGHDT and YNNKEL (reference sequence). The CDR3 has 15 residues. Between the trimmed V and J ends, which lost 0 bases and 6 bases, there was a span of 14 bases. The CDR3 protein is CASSQDLSRGSEAFF. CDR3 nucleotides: TGTGCCAGCAGCCAAGATTTATCCAGGGGCTCTGAAGCTTTCTTT.

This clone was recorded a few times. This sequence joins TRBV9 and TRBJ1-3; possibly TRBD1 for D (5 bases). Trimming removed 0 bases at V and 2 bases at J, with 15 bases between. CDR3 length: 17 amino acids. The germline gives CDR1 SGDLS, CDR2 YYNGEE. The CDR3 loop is CASSVEMAGRPGNTIYF. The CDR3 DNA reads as TGTGCCAGCAGCGTAGAGATGGCAGGGAGGCCTGGAAACACCATATATTTT.

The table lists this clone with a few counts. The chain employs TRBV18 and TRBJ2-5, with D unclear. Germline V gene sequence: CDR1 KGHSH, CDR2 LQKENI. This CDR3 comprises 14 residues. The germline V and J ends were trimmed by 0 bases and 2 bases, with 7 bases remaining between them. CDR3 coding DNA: TGTGCCAGCTCACCACCGTCCCTTCAAGAGACCCAGTACTTC. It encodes CASSPPSLQETQYF.

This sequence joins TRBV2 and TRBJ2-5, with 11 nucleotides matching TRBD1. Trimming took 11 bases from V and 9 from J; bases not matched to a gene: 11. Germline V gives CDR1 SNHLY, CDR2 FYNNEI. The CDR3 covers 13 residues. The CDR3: CAGGQGGILAQYF. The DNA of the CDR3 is TGTGCCGGGGGACAGGGGGGAATCTTGGCCCAGTACTTC. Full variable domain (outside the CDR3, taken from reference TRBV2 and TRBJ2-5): EPEVTQTPSHQVTQMGQEVILRCVPISNHLYFYWYRQILGQKVEFLVSFYNNEISEKSEIFDDQFSVERPDGSNFTLKIRSTKLEDSAMYFCAGGQGGILAQYFGPGTRLLVL.

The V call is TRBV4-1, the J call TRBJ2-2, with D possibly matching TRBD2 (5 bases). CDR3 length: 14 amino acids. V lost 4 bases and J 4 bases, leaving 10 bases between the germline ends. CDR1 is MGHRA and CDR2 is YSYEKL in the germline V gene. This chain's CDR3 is CASSPLAGTGELFF. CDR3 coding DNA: TGCGCCAGCAGCCCTCTAGCTGGCACCGGGGAGCTGTTTTTT.

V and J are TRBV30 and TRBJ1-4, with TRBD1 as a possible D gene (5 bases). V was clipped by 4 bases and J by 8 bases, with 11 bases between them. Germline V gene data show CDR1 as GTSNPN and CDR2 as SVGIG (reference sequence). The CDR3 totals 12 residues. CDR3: CAWTGNSEKLFF. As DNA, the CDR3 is TGTGCCTGGACAGGGAATAGCGAAAAACTGTTTTTT.

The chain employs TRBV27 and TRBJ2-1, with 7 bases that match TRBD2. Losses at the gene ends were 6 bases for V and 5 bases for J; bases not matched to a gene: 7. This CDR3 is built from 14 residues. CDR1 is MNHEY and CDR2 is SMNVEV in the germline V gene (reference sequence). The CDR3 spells CASSIGTINNEQFF. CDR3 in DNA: TGTGCCAGCAGCATAGGGACTATTAACAATGAGCAGTTCTTC.

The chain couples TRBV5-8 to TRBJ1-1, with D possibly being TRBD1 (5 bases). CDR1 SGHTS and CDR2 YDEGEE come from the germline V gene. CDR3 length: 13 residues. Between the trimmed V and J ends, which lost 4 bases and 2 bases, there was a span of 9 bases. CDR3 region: CASSRDSNTEAFF. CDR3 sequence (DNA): TGTGCCAGCAGCCGAGACAGTAACACTGAAGCTTTCTTT.